This entry is about one T cell receptor beta chain. Its target is unknown. The CDR3 length is 15 residues. The V segment lost 6 bases and the J segment 3 bases; nucleotides outside the gene matches: 9. CDR1 MNHEY and CDR2 SVGAGI come from the germline V gene. These data are taken from a study of vaccination effects on CD4 cells after COVID-19. Study-level background: Each participant was given two doses of one vaccine (BNT162b2 or mRNA-1273).

Antigen-specific CD4+ T cells were expanded with viral peptide pools in the ViraFEST assay before sequencing. Once cultured for roughly ten days, the cells underwent separation to obtain CD4+ T cells. Documented for the person is a PCR-confirmed SARS-CoV-2 infection occurring between March and December 2020. Researchers swapped half the medium for IL-2 medium on both days 3 and 7. TCRdb's table, derived via immunoSEQ multiplex PCR, lists solely in-frame clones and lacks some. Of 20,000 to 25,000 clones listed, roughly 70% are singletons. Source: CD4+ T cells from PBMCs cultured with a peptide pool, taken before COVID-19 vaccination. V gene TRBV6-5 combines with J gene TRBJ2-7; 9 bases match TRBD1. The TCR comes from a human donor who had a prior SARS-CoV-2 infection. The CDR3 sequence is CASSRQGVLRYEQYF. As DNA, the CDR3 is TGTGCCAGCAGCAGACAGGGGGTACTCCGCTACGAGCAGTACTTC.